Presented here are 24 T cell receptor beta chains from one specimen sequenced in a study of blood T cell repertoires in COVID-19. Assay used: immunoSEQ multiplex PCR; TCRdb lists only in-frame clones, some missing. The data contain some 250,000 clones, approximately 91% of them singletons. Sequenced sample: peripheral blood. The source of these receptors is a young woman with acute or convalescent COVID-19.

The chain links TRBV9 to TRBJ2-3, with 9 bases matching TRBD2. Looked up from germline, CDR1 is SGDLS and CDR2 is YYNGEE. CDR3 length equals 16 residues. Trimming took 3 bases from V and 0 from J; bases not matched to a gene: 5. The CDR3 spells CASSGTSGSSTDTQYF. DNA for the CDR3: TGTGCCAGCAGCGGCACTAGCGGGTCTAGCACAGATACGCAGTATTTT.

The rearrangement links TRBV27 to TRBJ1-1, with 10 bases lining up with TRBD1. The CDR3 covers 15 residues. Germline V gene lookup returns CDR1 MNHEY and CDR2 SMNVEV (reference sequence). V lost 8 bases to trimming and J lost 0 bases; unmatched junction nucleotides: 6. Written as DNA, the CDR3 is TGTGCCAGCGGGGACAGGGGCCTCATGAACACTGAAGCTTTCTTT. Protein: CASGDRGLMNTEAFF.

This sequence joins TRBV5-5 and TRBJ1-1; D is unclear. The V gene's germline CDR1 is SGHKS and CDR2 YYEKEE (reference sequence). The CDR3 consists of 13 residues. The V end was cut by 6 bases, the J end by 0 bases, with 9 bases between. This chain's CDR3 is CASTRFMNTEAFF. DNA for the CDR3: TGTGCCAGCACGCGGTTCATGAACACTGAAGCTTTCTTT.

V and J are TRBV19 and TRBJ2-7, with 9 bases aligning to TRBD2. Germline V gene sequence: CDR1 LNHDA, CDR2 SQIVND (reference sequence). This CDR3 contains 17 residues. Trimming cost V 10 bases and J 4 bases; bases outside gene matches: 20. Here the CDR3 reads CATLVPFLAGVLYEQYF. CDR3 nucleotides: TGTGCCACCCTCGTGCCTTTTTTAGCGGGAGTTCTGTACGAGCAGTACTTC.

V gene TRBV9 combines with J gene TRBJ2-3; D remains ambiguous. Per germline, CDR1 SGDLS and CDR2 YYNGEE. The CDR3 is made up of 15 amino acids. Trimming removed 1 base from V and 0 bases from J, with 9 bases in between. DNA of the CDR3: TGTGCCAGCAGCGTAAGTGGAGCTAGCACAGATACGCAGTATTTT. This gives the protein CASSVSGASTDTQYF. Full variable domain (remainder filled in from reference TRBV9 and TRBJ2-3): DSGVTQTPKHLITATGQRVTLRCSPRSGDLSVYWYQQSLDQGLQFLIQYYNGEERAKGNILERFSAQQFPDLHSELNLSSLELGDSALYFCASSVSGASTDTQYFGPGTRLTVL.

J is TRBJ2-3 and V is TRBV6-5, with TRBD2 identical over 8 bases. Germline CDR1 MNHEY, CDR2 SVGAGI. The CDR3 has 15 amino acids. The junction had 8 bases not matched to a gene; V was cut back by 6 bases and J by 3 bases. The CDR3 DNA follows: TGTGCCAGCAGATTAAGCGGGAGTGGGACAGATACGCAGTATTTT. Encoded protein: CASRLSGSGTDTQYF.

V is TRBV7-9 and J is TRBJ1-2; 7 nucleotides line up with TRBD1. The CDR3 runs 14 residues. The trim removed 5 bases at V and 8 bases at J, leaving 11 bases unmatched. CDR1 is SEHNR and CDR2 is FQNEAQ in the germline V gene (reference sequence). The CDR3 nucleotides are TGTGCCAGCAGCAAGACAGGGAGTCTAAACGGCTACACCTTC. Translated: CASSKTGSLNGYTF.

This rearrangement joins TRBV3-1 (or the pseudogene TRBV3-2) to TRBJ1-2; 8 bases are a match to TRBD1. The CDR3 is 14 residues long. With V trimmed by 4 bases and J by 7 bases, 8 bases remained unmatched. Germline-derived CDR1 and CDR2 are LGHDT and YNNKEL (reference sequence). CDR3 in amino acids: CASSPGTGASGYTF. The CDR3 nucleotides are TGTGCCAGCAGCCCCGGGACAGGTGCAAGTGGCTACACCTTC.

The chain uses TRBV6-4 and TRBJ2-2; 7 nucleotides line up with TRBD2. This CDR3 has 15 residues. V shed 7 bases and J 4 bases; nucleotides not matched to a gene: 9. CDR1 and CDR2 (germline): MRHNA, SNTAGT. In nucleotides, the CDR3 is TGTGCCAGCACCCGTGAAAGCGGGATCACCGGGGAGCTGTTTTTT. Encoded protein: CASTRESGITGELFF.

This clone has only a few counts. J is TRBJ2-6 and V is TRBV19; D is perhaps TRBD1 (5 bases). The CDR3 consists of 15 residues. The germline gives CDR1 LNHDA, CDR2 SQIVND (reference sequence). Trimming removed 6 bases at V and 1 base at J, with 10 bases between. CDR3 loop: CASRPQGSGANVLTF. The CDR3 region has the DNA TGTGCCAGTAGACCCCAGGGATCTGGGGCCAACGTCCTGACTTTC.

Details on this clone: The sample has other DNA sequences that encode this CDR3 too. This chain connects TRBV6-5 to TRBJ2-2, with D possibly being TRBD1 (6 bases). Trimming left V 7 bases short and J 2 bases short, with 11 bases between. The CDR3 runs to 14 residues. CDR1 and CDR2 from the germline V gene are MNHEY and SVGAGI. CDR3 DNA: TGTGCCAGCACTCCGGGACATAACACCGGGGAGCTGTTTTTT. It specifies CASTPGHNTGELFF.

DNA for the CDR3: TGTGCCAGCAGCACGTACCCCAGGGGTTCTTACAATGAGCAGTTCTTC. It encodes CASSTYPRGSYNEQFF. The V gene is TRBV7-2, the J gene TRBJ2-1; a weak D match, TRBD1 (6 bases). From germline, CDR1 is SGHTA and CDR2 FQGNSA. There are 16 residues in the CDR3. The V end lost 5 bases, the J end lost 4 bases, and 18 bases lay between the germline ends.

The chain recombines TRBV11-2 with TRBJ2-3; 16 bases match TRBD2. The CDR3 runs 18 residues. The germline V gene has CDR1 SGHAT and CDR2 FQNNGV. J was trimmed by 0 bases and V by 5 bases; bases with no gene match: 5. DNA of the CDR3: TGTGCCAGCAGCCTAGGGACTAGCGGGAGGGCTAGCACAGATACGCAGTATTTT. Its translation is CASSLGTSGRASTDTQYF.

The chain couples TRBV6-6 to TRBJ2-7; 9 nucleotides match TRBD1. Germline CDR1 and CDR2: MNHNY and SVGAGI (reference sequence). This CDR3 contains 13 residues. With V trimmed by 5 bases and J by 3 bases, 2 bases remained unmatched. CDR3 residues: CASSPDRGYEQYF. In DNA form, the CDR3 reads TGTGCCAGCAGTCCGGACAGGGGCTACGAGCAGTACTTC.

This sequence joins TRBV7-9 and TRBJ2-1, with D hard to call. Trimming removed 3 bases at V and 3 bases at J, with 9 bases between. CDR3 size: 14 residues. CDR1 is SEHNR, CDR2 FQNEAQ, per germline (reference sequence). The CDR3 spells CASSFPGSYNEQFF. CDR3 nucleotides: TGTGCCAGCAGCTTTCCAGGCAGCTACAATGAGCAGTTCTTC. Full variable domain (missing parts from reference TRBV7-9 and TRBJ2-1): DTGVSQNPRHKITKRGQNVTFRCDPISEHNRLYWYRQTLGQGPEFLTYFQNEAQLEKSRLLSDRFSAERPKGSFSTLEIQRTEQGDSAMYLCASSFPGSYNEQFFGPGTRLTVL.

The rearrangement links TRBV7-9 to TRBJ2-2; D gene unclear. The CDR3 has 13 residues. V lost 2 bases and J lost 5, with 6 bases in between. The germline CDR1 and CDR2 sequences are SEHNR and FQNEAQ (reference sequence). The CDR3 region has the DNA TGTGCCAGCAGCTTATATCCGACCGGGGAGCTGTTTTTT. This translates into CASSLYPTGELFF.

The chain uses TRBV5-6 and TRBJ2-5, with D unresolved. The V gene lost 1 base and the J gene lost 1 base, with 8 bases spanning the gap. Germline CDR1 reads SGHDT; CDR2 reads YYEEEE. The CDR3 contains 14 residues. The CDR3 loop is CASSLKRPQETQYF. The DNA of the CDR3 is TGTGCCAGCAGCTTGAAGAGGCCCCAAGAGACCCAGTACTTC.

The chain employs TRBV15 and TRBJ2-1; D remains unclear. The germline V gene encodes CDR1 LNHNV and CDR2 YYDKDF (reference sequence). The CDR3 has 15 residues. Trimming pared 10 bases from V and 4 bases from J, leaving 20 bases between. The CDR3 protein is CAIPTPNSKYNEQFF. For the CDR3, the DNA is TGTGCCATTCCTACTCCAAACTCGAAGTACAATGAGCAGTTCTTC.

This chain links TRBV6-1 with TRBJ2-7; 9 bases are a match to TRBD1. This CDR3 comprises 19 residues. V lost 2 bases, J lost 0 bases, and 14 bases stayed unmatched. Per germline, CDR1 MNHNS and CDR2 SASEGT. CDR3 coding DNA: TGTGCCAGCAGTGAAACTATCAGGCTCCGGGACAGGGACTCCTACGAGCAGTACTTC. It yields the protein CASSETIRLRDRDSYEQYF.

V usage is TRBV6-2 or TRBV6-3 and J usage is TRBJ2-7; D possibly corresponds to TRBD2 (5 bases). This CDR3 is built from 13 residues. Germline loops: CDR1 MNHEY, CDR2 SVGEGT. The V gene lost 5 bases and the J gene lost 3 bases, with 11 bases spanning the gap. The CDR3 bases are TGTGCCAGCAGTCCGACTGGGAGCTACGAGCAGTACTTC. Protein: CASSPTGSYEQYF.

V usage is TRBV14 and J usage is TRBJ2-7; possible D gene TRBD1, 5 bases. The ends were cut back, 3 bases at V and 9 bases at J, with 15 bases in the middle. CDR1 is SGHDN and CDR2 is FVKESK in the germline V gene. The CDR3 spans 13 residues. The CDR3 sequence: CASSHDARGLQYF. CDR3 coding DNA: TGTGCCAGCAGCCACGACGCTAGGGGTCTGCAGTACTTC.

The chain employs TRBV9 and TRBJ2-1; 8 bases match TRBD1. CDR1 is SGDLS and CDR2 is YYNGEE in the germline V gene. V gave up 3 bases and J gave up 5 bases; unmatched junction bases: 1. There are 13 residues in the CDR3. In nucleotides, the CDR3 is TGTGCCAGCAGCGAGGGACAGGACAATGAGCAGTTCTTC. The encoded protein is CASSEGQDNEQFF.

Only a few counts were recorded for this clone. This chain links TRBV27 with TRBJ2-1, with a weak D call TRBD2 (6 bases). In germline, CDR1 is MNHEY, CDR2 SMNVEV (reference sequence). The CDR3 runs to 15 residues. Trimming took off 3 bases at V and 7 bases at J, with 16 bases between the two ends. The CDR3 protein is CASSFTGVAVNEQFF. CDR3 nucleotide sequence: TGTGCCAGCAGTTTCACGGGAGTAGCGGTGAATGAGCAGTTCTTC.

The V and J genes are TRBV9 and TRBJ1-3, with TRBD1 matching 9 bases. Per germline, CDR1 SGDLS and CDR2 YYNGEE. The CDR3 covers 15 residues. After removal of 4 bases from V and 3 bases from J, the junction contained 5 bases not matched to a gene. The CDR3 DNA is TGTGCCAGCAGCACCACAGGGGGCGGTGGAAACACCATATATTTT. It encodes CASSTTGGGGNTIYF.